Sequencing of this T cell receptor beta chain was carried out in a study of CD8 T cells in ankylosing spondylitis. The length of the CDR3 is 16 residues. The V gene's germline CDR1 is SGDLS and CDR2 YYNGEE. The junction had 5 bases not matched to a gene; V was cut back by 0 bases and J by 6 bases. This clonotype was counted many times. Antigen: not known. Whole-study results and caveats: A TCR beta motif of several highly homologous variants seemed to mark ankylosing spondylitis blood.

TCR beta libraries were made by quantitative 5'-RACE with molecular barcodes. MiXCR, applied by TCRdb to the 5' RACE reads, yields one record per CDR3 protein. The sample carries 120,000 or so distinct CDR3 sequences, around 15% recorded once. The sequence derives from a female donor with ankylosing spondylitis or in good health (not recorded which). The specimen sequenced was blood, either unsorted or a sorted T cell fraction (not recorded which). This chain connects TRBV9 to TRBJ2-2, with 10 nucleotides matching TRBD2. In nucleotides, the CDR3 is TGTGCCAGCAGCGTAGAAAGCGGGGGGGCGTCCGGGGAGCTGTTTTTT. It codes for CASSVESGGASGELFF. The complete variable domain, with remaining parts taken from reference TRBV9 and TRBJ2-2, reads DSGVTQTPKHLITATGQRVTLRCSPRSGDLSVYWYQQSLDQGLQFLIQYYNGEERAKGNILERFSAQQFPDLHSELNLSSLELGDSALYFCASSVESGGASGELFFGEGSRLTVL.